These 31 T cell receptor beta chains originate from one sample sequenced in a study of blood T cell repertoires in COVID-19. The repertoire was sequenced with immunoSEQ multiplex PCR; TCRdb's copy has only in-frame clones and lacks some. The sample includes under 350,000 clones, about nine tenths of them seen just once. The specimen sequenced was PBMCs or T cells enriched from blood (not recorded which). The receptors were gathered from a woman in her 40s who had recovered from COVID-19.

The chain joins TRBV11-2 to TRBJ1-1; D perhaps matches TRBD1 (5 bases). Germline loops: CDR1 SGHAT, CDR2 FQNNGV. The V end was cut by 1 base, the J end by 0 bases, with 9 bases between. CDR3 length equals 15 residues. The CDR3 DNA reads as TGTGCCAGCAGCTTAGCGGCAGGGTTGAACACTGAAGCTTTCTTT. This encodes CASSLAAGLNTEAFF.

The V call is TRBV3-1 (or the pseudogene TRBV3-2), the J call TRBJ2-7, with 10 positions matching TRBD2. The CDR3 has 17 residues. With 2 bases clipped from V and 0 bases from J, the junction kept 7 bases outside the gene matches. Germline loops: CDR1 LGHDT, CDR2 YNNKEL (reference sequence). CDR3 residues: CASSQRGSGGSSYEQYF. The CDR3, as DNA: TGTGCCAGCAGCCAAAGGGGTAGCGGGGGGAGCTCCTACGAGCAGTACTTC.

This chain joins TRBV9 and TRBJ1-4; no clear D gene. Germline loops: CDR1 SGDLS, CDR2 YYNGEE. The CDR3 runs to 14 residues. Deletions cut 3 bases from V and 5 bases from J, with 11 bases between. The CDR3 bases are TGTGCCAGCAGCGGCCGGGGTAAGAATGAAAAACTGTTTTTT. This gives the protein CASSGRGKNEKLFF.

The rearrangement uses TRBV9 and TRBJ1-6, with unresolved D. V lost 0 bases and J 10 bases, leaving 8 bases between the germline ends. The CDR3 spans 13 residues. The germline V gene encodes CDR1 SGDLS and CDR2 YYNGEE. The CDR3 DNA reads TGTGCCAGCAGCGTAGTGGCGGGGTCACCCCTCCACTTT. Its protein is CASSVVAGSPLHF.

CDR3: CASSLGTGGFETQYF. The CDR3 DNA is TGTGCCAGCTCCCTCGGGACAGGGGGGTTTGAGACCCAGTACTTC. The chain links TRBV18 to TRBJ2-5; 11 bases are a match to TRBD1. The V gene end was trimmed by 6 bases and the J gene end by 5 bases; junction bases not matched to a gene: 8. Germline V gene data show CDR1 as KGHSH and CDR2 as LQKENI. The CDR3 length is 15 residues.

The chain has TRBV30 and TRBJ1-2; TRBD1 aligns across 11 bases. This CDR3 contains 14 residues. V shed 4 bases and J 7 bases; nucleotides not matched to a gene: 8. Germline V gene sequence: CDR1 GTSNPN, CDR2 SVGIG (reference sequence). The CDR3 sequence is CAWTPGQGVVGYTF. In DNA form, the CDR3 reads TGTGCCTGGACTCCGGGACAGGGGGTTGTTGGCTACACCTTC.

This sequence joins TRBV10-3 and TRBJ2-2; 13 bases line up with TRBD2. After removal of 6 bases from V and 5 bases from J, the junction contained 9 bases not matched to a gene. The CDR3 totals 17 residues. CDR1 is ENHRY and CDR2 is SYGVKD in the germline V gene. The CDR3 is CAIRPHGLAGVTGELFF. As DNA, the CDR3 is TGTGCCATCAGACCGCATGGACTAGCGGGGGTGACCGGGGAGCTGTTTTTT.

The chain combines TRBV6-5 with TRBJ1-4; 12 positions agree with TRBD1. The CDR3 length is 15 residues. CDR1 MNHEY and CDR2 SVGAGI come from the germline V gene. V lost 6 bases to trimming and J lost 7 bases; unmatched junction nucleotides: 6. The CDR3 DNA is TGTGCCAGCAGGGGACAGGGGGCCTTGGGTGAAAAACTGTTTTTT. It specifies CASRGQGALGEKLFF.

The chain joins TRBV6-4 to TRBJ1-1; 9 bases fit TRBD1. The V gene's germline CDR1 is MRHNA and CDR2 SNTAGT. This CDR3 is built from 15 residues. J was trimmed by 6 bases and V by 6 bases; bases with no gene match: 11. CDR3 DNA: TGTGCCAGCAGGGAGTGGGACAGGGTTTACTCTGAAGCTTTCTTT. This encodes CASREWDRVYSEAFF.

The J gene is TRBJ1-2, the V gene TRBV10-3; possible D gene TRBD1, 6 bases. CDR1 ENHRY and CDR2 SYGVKD come from the germline V gene. V was pared by 6 bases and J by 0 bases, with 14 bases between. CDR3 length: 15 amino acids. The CDR3 region is CAISQDSAANYGYTF. CDR3 nucleotide sequence: TGTGCCATCAGCCAGGACAGCGCAGCTAACTATGGCTACACCTTC.

This clone was counted between two and nine times. This chain connects TRBV7-8 to TRBJ2-7, with 8 bases aligning to TRBD2. The CDR3 is 15 amino acids. The V segment lost 0 bases and the J segment 3 bases; nucleotides outside the gene matches: 4. Germline CDR1 and CDR2: SGHVS and FQNEAQ. The CDR3 region is CASSLAVGLGYEQYF. In nucleotides, the CDR3 is TGTGCCAGCAGCTTAGCTGTGGGACTAGGCTACGAGCAGTACTTC.

The chain is built from TRBV7-6 and TRBJ1-1; possibly TRBD1 for D (5 bases). The CDR3 runs 16 residues. Germline V gene data show CDR1 as SGHVS and CDR2 as FNYEAQ. Trimming removed 2 bases at V and 0 bases at J, with 13 bases between. CDR3 nucleotide sequence: TGTGCCAGCAGCTTACAGACAGCCGGACTGAACACTGAAGCTTTCTTT. The encoded protein is CASSLQTAGLNTEAFF.

A remark on this clone: A junction end diverges from the germline sequence, so it may reflect a read error. This sequence joins TRBV5-8 and TRBJ1-3; no reliable D call. The CDR3 runs to 14 residues. Germline V lookup: CDR1 SGHTS, CDR2 YDEGEE. CDR3 in amino acids: CASTLEGLEGTIYF. DNA of the CDR3: TGTGCCAGCACCTTGGAGGGTTTAGAGGGCACCATATATTTT.

This chain joins TRBV19 and TRBJ1-2, with a tentative D call TRBD1 (6 bases). This CDR3 region has 13 residues. The ends were cut back, 5 bases at V and 3 bases at J, with 10 bases in the middle. Germline lookup yields CDR1 LNHDA and CDR2 SQIVND (reference sequence). CDR3 residues: CASSGTGYYGYTF. CDR3 bases: TGTGCCAGTAGTGGAACAGGGTACTATGGCTACACCTTC.

The chain couples TRBV2 to TRBJ1-4; D uncertain. Germline lookup yields CDR1 SNHLY and CDR2 FYNNEI. The V gene lost 3 bases and the J gene lost 5 bases, with 13 bases spanning the gap. The CDR3 runs 15 residues. The CDR3 nucleotides are TGTGCCAGCAGTGAGGAGAAAAAGCGGAATGAAAAACTGTTTTTT. It translates to CASSEEKKRNEKLFF. Full variable domain (remainder filled in from reference TRBV2 and TRBJ1-4): EPEVTQTPSHQVTQMGQEVILRCVPISNHLYFYWYRQILGQKVEFLVSFYNNEISEKSEIFDDQFSVERPDGSNFTLKIRSTKLEDSAMYFCASSEEKKRNEKLFFGSGTQLSVL.

The chain joins TRBV15 to TRBJ2-1; TRBD2 matches at 8 bases. Germline loops: CDR1 LNHNV, CDR2 YYDKDF (reference sequence). J lost 10 bases, V lost 0 bases, and 11 bases had no gene match. CDR3 length equals 16 residues. CDR3 DNA: TGTGCCACCAGCAGAGATACCGGGCGGGGGGCCGGGGAGCAGTTCTTC. The encoded protein is CATSRDTGRGAGEQFF.

The CDR3 nucleotides read TGTGCCAGCAGCTTGATTCAGGCCTCTAACTATGGCTACACCTTC. It codes for CASSLIQASNYGYTF. The chain has TRBV5-5 and TRBJ1-2; D unresolved. This CDR3 has 15 residues. Looked up from germline, CDR1 is SGHKS and CDR2 is YYEKEE (reference sequence). V lost 1 base and J 0 bases, leaving 10 bases between the germline ends.

V and J are TRBV11-2 and TRBJ2-1, with 8 bases that match TRBD2. The CDR3 length is 16 residues. The J segment lost 0 bases and the V segment lost 5 bases, leaving 6 bases of the junction unmatched. CDR1 and CDR2 (germline): SGHAT, FQNNGV. CDR3 coding DNA: TGTGCCAGCAGCCCCCGGGAGGGCGGCTCCTACAATGAGCAGTTCTTC. It is translated as CASSPREGGSYNEQFF.

The chain links TRBV19 to TRBJ1-2; no firm D call. V shed 0 bases and J shed 4 bases, with 6 bases lying between them. The CDR3 is 13 residues long. The V gene's germline CDR1 is LNHDA and CDR2 SQIVND (reference sequence). CDR3 DNA sequence: TGTGCCAGTAGTATAGATGGCGGCTATGGCTACACCTTC. Translated, it gives CASSIDGGYGYTF.

The J gene is TRBJ2-7, the V gene TRBV5-1; 7 nucleotides line up with TRBD1. The CDR3 totals 14 residues. V was pared by 3 bases and J by 4 bases, with 7 bases of the junction left unmatched. Germline loops: CDR1 SGHRS, CDR2 YFSETQ. The CDR3 DNA follows: TGCGCCAGCAGCTCCACAGGGGACCCTTACGAGCAGTACTTC. This encodes CASSSTGDPYEQYF.

This clone was observed a few times. The rearrangement uses TRBV7-3 and TRBJ2-1, with TRBD2 matching over 9 bases. V dropped 2 bases and J dropped 7; count of bases not matched to a gene: 3. The germline V gene encodes CDR1 SGHTA and CDR2 FQGTGA. CDR3 length equals 14 residues. This CDR3 is CASSLVAGENEQFF. The CDR3 bases are TGTGCCAGCAGCTTAGTAGCGGGGGAAAATGAGCAGTTCTTC.

The chain carries TRBV7-2 and TRBJ2-5; 10 bases fit TRBD2. Germline values: CDR1 SGHTA, CDR2 FQGNSA. This CDR3 region has 16 residues. The V and J ends lost 6 bases and 4 bases, in that order; junction bases with no gene match: 11. The DNA of the CDR3 is TGTGCCAGCAGTCAACCCCTAGCGGGAGTGCGAGAGACCCAGTACTTC. Translating gives CASSQPLAGVRETQYF.

In this sample, this clone turned up a few times. The chain links TRBV14 to TRBJ2-7; D perhaps matches TRBD2 (5 bases). V lost 2 bases to trimming and J lost 3 bases, with 14 bases between them. The CDR3 runs to 15 residues. CDR1 SGHDN and CDR2 FVKESK come from the germline V gene. CDR3 DNA sequence: TGTGCCAGCAGCCAAAAGGCACTAGGAAGCTACGAGCAGTACTTC. Its translation: CASSQKALGSYEQYF.

The chain uses TRBV5-4 and TRBJ1-2; 12 nucleotides match TRBD1. Germline CDR1 and CDR2: SGHNT and YYREEE (reference sequence). The CDR3 spans 17 residues. J lost 4 bases, V lost 4 bases, and 11 bases had no gene match. CDR3 residues: CASSQPGQGADGYGYTF. The CDR3, as DNA: TGTGCCAGCAGCCAGCCGGGACAGGGGGCTGATGGCTATGGCTACACCTTC.

The chain uses TRBV7-2 and TRBJ1-2; 7 nucleotides line up with TRBD1. Germline CDR1 reads SGHTA; CDR2 reads FQGNSA. V was pared by 5 bases and J by 6 bases, with 12 bases of the junction left unmatched. This CDR3 spans 15 amino acids. CDR3 nucleotides: TGTGCCAGCAGCCCTAGTTCAGGGGGATCGAATGGCTACACCTTC. Translation gives CASSPSSGGSNGYTF. The whole variable domain, filled in from reference TRBV7-2 and TRBJ1-2, reads GAGVSQSPSNKVTEKGKDVELRCDPISGHTALYWYRQSLGQGLEFLIYFQGNSAPDKSGLPSDRFSAERTGGSVSTLTIQRTQQEDSAVYLCASSPSSGGSNGYTFGSGTRLTVV.

The CDR3 protein is CSVEDKGQGYGYTF. In DNA form, the CDR3 reads TGCAGCGTTGAAGATAAGGGACAGGGCTATGGCTACACCTTC. The chain employs TRBV29-1 and TRBJ1-2; 9 bases align to TRBD1. CDR3 size: 14 residues. V trimming: 0 bases; J trimming: 4 bases; junction bases outside the gene matches: 3. In germline, CDR1 is SQVTM, CDR2 ANQGSEA.

The chain is built from TRBV24-1 and TRBJ2-2; 7 positions match TRBD1. The germline gives CDR1 KGHDR, CDR2 SFDVKD. The CDR3 spans 14 residues. Trimming cost V 3 bases and J 13 bases; bases outside gene matches: 10. CDR3 amino acids: CATSDNSRGTGLFF. The CDR3 DNA follows: TGTGCCACCAGTGATAACTCCAGGGGGACGGGGCTGTTTTTT.

In its sample, this clone was seen once. The genes are TRBV5-1 and TRBJ1-2, with a weak D call TRBD1 (5 bases). Trimming pared 4 bases from V and 5 bases from J, leaving 15 bases between. The V gene's germline CDR1 is SGHRS and CDR2 YFSETQ. The CDR3 is 14 residues long. CDR3 sequence: CASSLGEALYGYTF. Written as DNA, the CDR3 is TGCGCCAGCAGCCTGGGGGAGGCTTTATATGGCTACACCTTC.

The CDR3 nucleotides are TGTGCCGCCACAGGGGGCGCCCATGGCTACACCTTC. As protein: CAATGGAHGYTF. The gene calls are TRBV10-3 and TRBJ1-2, with 9 positions matching TRBD1. In germline, CDR1 is ENHRY, CDR2 SYGVKD. V dropped 11 bases and J dropped 6; count of bases not matched to a gene: 7. The CDR3 totals 12 residues.

The chain couples TRBV30 to TRBJ1-4, with TRBD1 matching over 8 bases. CDR3 size: 16 residues. Germline V gene lookup returns CDR1 GTSNPN and CDR2 SVGIG (reference sequence). V dropped 1 base and J dropped 2; count of bases not matched to a gene: 6. The CDR3 sequence: CAWSASRQGTNEKLFF. CDR3 nucleotides: TGTGCCTGGAGTGCCTCAAGACAGGGGACTAATGAAAAACTGTTTTTT. Drawing the rest from reference TRBV30 and TRBJ1-4, the complete variable domain is SQTIHQWPATLVQPVGSPLSLECTVEGTSNPNLYWYRQAAGRGLQLLFYSVGIGQISSEVPQNLSASRPQDRQFILSSKKLLLSDSGFYLCAWSASRQGTNEKLFFGSGTQLSVL.

The count of this clone is one. CDR3 sequence (DNA): TGTGCCAGCAGTCTTACAGGGTTTAATTCACCCCTCCACTTT. Its protein is CASSLTGFNSPLHF. The gene calls are TRBV6-5 and TRBJ1-6; a possible D gene is TRBD1 (6 bases). The CDR3 sequence is 14 residues long. The germline V and J ends were trimmed by 5 bases and 6 bases, with 11 bases remaining between them. Germline-derived CDR1 and CDR2 are MNHEY and SVGAGI.